This T cell receptor (beta chain) was recorded in a study of blood T cell repertoires in COVID-19. Study at large: COVID-19 samples collected from the United States, Italy and Spain covered acute and convalescent phases. Sample material is recorded as cDNA or gDNA derived from T cells, B-cell-depleted T cells, or PBMCs.

Authors' methods: Reference gene primer amplification gave nucleated cell count estimates. The table came from immunoSEQ multiplex PCR; TCRdb's copy has only in-frame clones and leaves some out. From that table come the V and J calls and clone size; the DNA was used to work out D and trimming. This repertoire shows 250,000 to 350,000 clones, about nine tenths found once; its top ten account for just under 0.95%. The V gene's germline CDR1 is MGHDK and CDR2 SYGVNS. The junction had 11 bases not matched to a gene; V was cut back by 5 bases and J by 3 bases. This CDR3 has 18 amino acids. Material: peripheral blood. The V and J genes are TRBV25-1 and TRBJ2-2; 11 bases agree with TRBD1. This sequence originates from a woman aged 40 to 49 who had recovered from COVID-19. CDR3: CASSNRDRGKLDTGELFF. DNA for the CDR3: TGTGCCAGCAGTAACCGGGACAGGGGGAAGCTGGACACCGGGGAGCTGTTTTTT.